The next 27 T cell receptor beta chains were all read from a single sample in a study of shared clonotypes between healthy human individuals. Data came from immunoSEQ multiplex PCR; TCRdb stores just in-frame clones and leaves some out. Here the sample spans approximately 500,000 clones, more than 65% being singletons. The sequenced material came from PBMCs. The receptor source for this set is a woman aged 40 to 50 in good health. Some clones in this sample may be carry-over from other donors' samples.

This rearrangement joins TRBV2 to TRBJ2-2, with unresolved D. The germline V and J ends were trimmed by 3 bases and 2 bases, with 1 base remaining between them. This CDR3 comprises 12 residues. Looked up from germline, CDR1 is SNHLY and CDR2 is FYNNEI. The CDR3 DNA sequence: TGTGCCAGCAGTGACAACACCGGGGAGCTGTTTTTT. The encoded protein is CASSDNTGELFF.

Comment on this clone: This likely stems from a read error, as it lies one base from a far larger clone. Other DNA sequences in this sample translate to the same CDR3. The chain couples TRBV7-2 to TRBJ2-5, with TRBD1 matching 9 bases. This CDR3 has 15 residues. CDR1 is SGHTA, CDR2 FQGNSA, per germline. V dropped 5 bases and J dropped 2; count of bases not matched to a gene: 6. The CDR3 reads CASSLGGTGQETQYF. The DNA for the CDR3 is TGTGCCAGCAGCCTAGGGGGGACAGGGCAAGAGACCCAGTACTTC. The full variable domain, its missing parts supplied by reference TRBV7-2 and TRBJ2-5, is GAGVSQSPSNKVTEKGKDVELRCDPISGHTALYWYRQSLGQGLEFLIYFQGNSAPDKSGLPSDRFSAERTGGSVSTLTIQRTQQEDSAVYLCASSLGGTGQETQYFGPGTRLLVL.

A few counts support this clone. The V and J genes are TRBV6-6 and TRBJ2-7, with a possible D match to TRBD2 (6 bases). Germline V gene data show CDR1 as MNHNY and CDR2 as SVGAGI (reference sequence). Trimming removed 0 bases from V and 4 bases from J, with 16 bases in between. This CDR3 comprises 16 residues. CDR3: CASSYSSPGVVYEQYF. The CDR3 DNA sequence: TGTGCCAGCAGTTACTCGAGTCCGGGGGTTGTTTACGAGCAGTACTTC.

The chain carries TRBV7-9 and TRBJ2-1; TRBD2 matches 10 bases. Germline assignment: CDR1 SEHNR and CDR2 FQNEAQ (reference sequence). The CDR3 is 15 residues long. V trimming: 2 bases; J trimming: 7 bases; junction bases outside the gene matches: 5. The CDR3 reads CASSLQLAGPNEQFF. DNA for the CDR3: TGTGCCAGCAGCTTACAACTAGCGGGACCGAATGAGCAGTTCTTC.

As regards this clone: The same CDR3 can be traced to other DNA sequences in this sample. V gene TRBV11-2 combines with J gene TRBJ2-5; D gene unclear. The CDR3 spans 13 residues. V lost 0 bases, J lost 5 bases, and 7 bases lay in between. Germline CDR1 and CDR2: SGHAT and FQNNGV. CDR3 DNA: TGTGCCAGCAGCTTAGATCGTGCGGAGACCCAGTACTTC. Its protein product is CASSLDRAETQYF.

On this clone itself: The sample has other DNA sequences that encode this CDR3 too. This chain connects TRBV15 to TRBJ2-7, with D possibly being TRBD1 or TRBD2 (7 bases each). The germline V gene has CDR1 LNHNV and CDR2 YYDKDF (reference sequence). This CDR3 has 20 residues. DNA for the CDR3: TGTGCAACAAGCAGAGACAGGGATTGGGGAGCGGGACCACATCGGTACGAGCAGTACTTC. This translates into CATSRDRDWGAGPHRYEQYF.

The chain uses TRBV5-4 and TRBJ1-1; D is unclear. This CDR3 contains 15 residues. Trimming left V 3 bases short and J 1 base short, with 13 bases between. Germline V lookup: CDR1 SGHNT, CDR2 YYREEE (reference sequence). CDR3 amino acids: CASSSGGQWNTEAFF. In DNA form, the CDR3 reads TGTGCCAGCAGCTCCGGCGGCCAATGGAACACTGAAGCTTTCTTT.

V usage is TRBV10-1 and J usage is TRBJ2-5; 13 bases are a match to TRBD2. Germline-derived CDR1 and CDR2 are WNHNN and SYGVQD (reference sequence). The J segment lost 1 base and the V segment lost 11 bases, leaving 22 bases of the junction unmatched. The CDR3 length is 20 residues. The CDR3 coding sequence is TGCGCCCCCCCGGACTCTACTAGCGGGAGGGTTCTTACTCGCCAAGAGACCCAGTACTTC. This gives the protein CAPPDSTSGRVLTRQETQYF.

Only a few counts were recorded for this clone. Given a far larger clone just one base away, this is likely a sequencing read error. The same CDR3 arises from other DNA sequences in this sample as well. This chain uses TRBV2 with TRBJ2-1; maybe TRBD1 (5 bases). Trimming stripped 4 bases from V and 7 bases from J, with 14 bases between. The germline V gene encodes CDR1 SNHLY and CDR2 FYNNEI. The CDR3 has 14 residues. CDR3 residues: CASSVWQGSNEQFF. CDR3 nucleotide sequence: TGTGCCAGCAGTGTTTGGCAGGGATCAAATGAGCAGTTCTTC.

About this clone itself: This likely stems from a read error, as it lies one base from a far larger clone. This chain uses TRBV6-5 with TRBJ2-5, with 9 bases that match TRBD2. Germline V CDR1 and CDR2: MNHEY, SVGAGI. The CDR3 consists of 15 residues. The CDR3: CTSSLAGEFRETQYF. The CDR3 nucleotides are TGTACCAGCAGCTTAGCGGGAGAGTTTCGAGAGACCCAGTACTTC.

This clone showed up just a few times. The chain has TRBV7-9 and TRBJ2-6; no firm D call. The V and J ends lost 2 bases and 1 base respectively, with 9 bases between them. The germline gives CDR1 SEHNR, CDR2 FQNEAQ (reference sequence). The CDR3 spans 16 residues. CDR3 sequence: CASSLTASSGANVLTF. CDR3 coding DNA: TGTGCCAGCAGCTTAACAGCTAGTTCTGGGGCCAACGTCCTGACTTTC. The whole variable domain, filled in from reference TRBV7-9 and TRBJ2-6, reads DTGVSQNPRHKITKRGQNVTFRCDPISEHNRLYWYRQTLGQGPEFLTYFQNEAQLEKSRLLSDRFSAERPKGSFSTLEIQRTEQGDSAMYLCASSLTASSGANVLTFGAGSRLTVL.

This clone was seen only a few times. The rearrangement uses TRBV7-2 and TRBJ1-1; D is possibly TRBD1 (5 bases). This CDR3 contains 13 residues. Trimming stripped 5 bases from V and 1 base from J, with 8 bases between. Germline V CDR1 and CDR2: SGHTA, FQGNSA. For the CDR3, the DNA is TGTGCCAGCAGCCCAGGACAGAACACTGAAGCTTTCTTT. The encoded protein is CASSPGQNTEAFF.

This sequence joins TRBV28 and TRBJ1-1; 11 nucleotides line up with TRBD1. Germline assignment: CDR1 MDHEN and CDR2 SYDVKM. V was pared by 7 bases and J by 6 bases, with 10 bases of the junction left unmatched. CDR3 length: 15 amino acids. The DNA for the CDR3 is TGTGCCAGCATCTCCCTCGGACAGGGGGCCGCTGAAGCTTTCTTT. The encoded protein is CASISLGQGAAEAFF. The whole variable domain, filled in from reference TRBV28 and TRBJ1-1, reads DVKVTQSSRYLVKRTGEKVFLECVQDMDHENMFWYRQDPGLGLRLIYFSYDVKMKEKGDIPEGYSVSREKKERFSLILESASTNQTSMYLCASISLGQGAAEAFFGQGTRLTVV.

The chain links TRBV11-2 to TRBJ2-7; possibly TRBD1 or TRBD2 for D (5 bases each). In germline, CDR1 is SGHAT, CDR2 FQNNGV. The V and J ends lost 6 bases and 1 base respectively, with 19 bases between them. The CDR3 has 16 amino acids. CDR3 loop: CASREGLGRRSYEQYF. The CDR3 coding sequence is TGTGCCAGCAGAGAGGGGTTGGGGCGGAGGTCCTACGAGCAGTACTTC.

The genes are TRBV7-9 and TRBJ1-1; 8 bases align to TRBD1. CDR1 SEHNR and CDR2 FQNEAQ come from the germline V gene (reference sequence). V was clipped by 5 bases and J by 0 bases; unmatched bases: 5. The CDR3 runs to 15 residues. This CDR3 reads CASSPGQGVNTEAFF. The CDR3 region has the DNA TGTGCCAGCAGCCCCGGACAGGGTGTGAACACTGAAGCTTTCTTT.

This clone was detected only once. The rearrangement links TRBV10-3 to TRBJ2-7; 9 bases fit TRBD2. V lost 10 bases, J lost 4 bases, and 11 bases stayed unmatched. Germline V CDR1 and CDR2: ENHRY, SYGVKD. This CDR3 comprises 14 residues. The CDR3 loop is CATAVAGDDYEQYF. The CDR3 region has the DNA TGTGCCACTGCCGTAGCGGGAGATGATTACGAGCAGTACTTC.

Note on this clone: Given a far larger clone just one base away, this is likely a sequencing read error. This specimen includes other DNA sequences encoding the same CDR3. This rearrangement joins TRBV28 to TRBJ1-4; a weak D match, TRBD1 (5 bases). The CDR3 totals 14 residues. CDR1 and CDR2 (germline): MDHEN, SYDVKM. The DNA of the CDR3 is TGTGCCAGCAGCCTCCGCAGGGTGGAGGAAAAACTGTTTTTC. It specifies CASSLRRVEEKLFF.

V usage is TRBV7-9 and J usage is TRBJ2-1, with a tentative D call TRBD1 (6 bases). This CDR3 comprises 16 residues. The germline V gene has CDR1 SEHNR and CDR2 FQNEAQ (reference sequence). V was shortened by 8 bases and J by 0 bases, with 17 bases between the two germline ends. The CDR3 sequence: CASWGQAGSSYNEQFF. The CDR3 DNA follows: TGTGCCAGCTGGGGGCAGGCCGGAAGCTCCTACAATGAGCAGTTCTTC.

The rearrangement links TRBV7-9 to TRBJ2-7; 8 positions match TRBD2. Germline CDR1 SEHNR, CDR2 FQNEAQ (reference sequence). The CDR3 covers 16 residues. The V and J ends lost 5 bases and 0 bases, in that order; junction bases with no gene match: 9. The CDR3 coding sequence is TGTGCCAGCAGCCCTCGGGAGGGCCGATACTCCTACGAGCAGTACTTC. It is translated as CASSPREGRYSYEQYF.

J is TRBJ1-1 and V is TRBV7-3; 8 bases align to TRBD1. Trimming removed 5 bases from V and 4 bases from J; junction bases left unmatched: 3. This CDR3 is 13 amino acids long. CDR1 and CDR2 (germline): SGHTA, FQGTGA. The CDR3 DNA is TGTGCCAGCAGCCTCGACAGGGGCACTGAAGCTTTCTTT. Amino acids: CASSLDRGTEAFF.

CDR3 protein: CASSLASGTGELFF. In DNA, the CDR3 is TGTGCCAGCAGCTTGGCATCCGGCACCGGGGAGCTGTTTTTT. This chain joins TRBV5-6 and TRBJ2-2; no firm D call. The CDR3 consists of 14 residues. V lost 0 bases to trimming and J lost 4 bases, with 7 bases between them. The V gene's germline CDR1 is SGHDT and CDR2 YYEEEE.

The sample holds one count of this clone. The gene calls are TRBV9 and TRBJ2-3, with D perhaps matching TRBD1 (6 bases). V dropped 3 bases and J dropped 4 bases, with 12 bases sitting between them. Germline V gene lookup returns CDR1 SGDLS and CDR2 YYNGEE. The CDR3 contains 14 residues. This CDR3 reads CASSEGGVSDTQYF. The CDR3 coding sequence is TGTGCCAGCAGCGAAGGGGGAGTCTCAGATACGCAGTATTTT.

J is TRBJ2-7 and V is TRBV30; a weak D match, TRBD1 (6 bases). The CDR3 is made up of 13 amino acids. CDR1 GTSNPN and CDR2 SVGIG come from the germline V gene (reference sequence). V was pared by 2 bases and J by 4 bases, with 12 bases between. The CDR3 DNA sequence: TGTGCCTGGAGTCCTGGGGGCCCGTACGAGCAGTACTTC. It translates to CAWSPGGPYEQYF.

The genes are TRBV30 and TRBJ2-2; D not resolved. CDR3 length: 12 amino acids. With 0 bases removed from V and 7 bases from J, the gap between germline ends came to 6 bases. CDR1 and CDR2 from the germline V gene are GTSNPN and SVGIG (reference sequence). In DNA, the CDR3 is TGTGCCTGGAGTGTATTTCACGGGGAGCTGTTTTTT. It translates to CAWSVFHGELFF.

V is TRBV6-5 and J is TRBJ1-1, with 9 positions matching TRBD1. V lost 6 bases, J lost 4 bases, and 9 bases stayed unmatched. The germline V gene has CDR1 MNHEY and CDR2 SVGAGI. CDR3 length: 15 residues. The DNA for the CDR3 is TGTGCCAGCAGCTCCCCGACAGGGGGGTCCACTGAAGCTTTCTTT. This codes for CASSSPTGGSTEAFF.

CDR3 region: CSVGRGQGANTGELFF. In DNA, the CDR3 is TGCAGCGTTGGGAGGGGACAGGGAGCGAACACCGGGGAGCTGTTTTTT. This chain uses TRBV29-1 with TRBJ2-2; 9 bases map to TRBD1. With 4 bases clipped from V and 0 bases from J, the junction kept 6 bases outside the gene matches. This CDR3 region has 16 residues. Per germline, CDR1 SQVTM and CDR2 ANQGSEA.

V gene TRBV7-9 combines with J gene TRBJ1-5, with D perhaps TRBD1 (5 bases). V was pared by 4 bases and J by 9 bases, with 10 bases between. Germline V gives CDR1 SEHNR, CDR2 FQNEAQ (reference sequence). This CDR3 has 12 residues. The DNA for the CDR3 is TGTGCCAGCAGCTCCGGACATACGCCCCAGCATTTT. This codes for CASSSGHTPQHF.